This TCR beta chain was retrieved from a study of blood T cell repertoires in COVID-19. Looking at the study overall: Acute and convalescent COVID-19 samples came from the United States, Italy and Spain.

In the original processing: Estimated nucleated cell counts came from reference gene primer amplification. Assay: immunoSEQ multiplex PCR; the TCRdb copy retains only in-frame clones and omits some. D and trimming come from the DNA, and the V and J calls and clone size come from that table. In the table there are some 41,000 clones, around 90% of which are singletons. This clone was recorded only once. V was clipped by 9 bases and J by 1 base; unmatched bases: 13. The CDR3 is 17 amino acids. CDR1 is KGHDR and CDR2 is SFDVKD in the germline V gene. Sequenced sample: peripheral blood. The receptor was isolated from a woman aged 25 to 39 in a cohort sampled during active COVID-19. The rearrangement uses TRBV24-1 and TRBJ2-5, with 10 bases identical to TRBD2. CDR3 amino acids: CATSETPGLATQETQYF. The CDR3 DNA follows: TGTGCCACCTCCGAGACCCCGGGACTAGCGACCCAAGAGACCCAGTACTTC.